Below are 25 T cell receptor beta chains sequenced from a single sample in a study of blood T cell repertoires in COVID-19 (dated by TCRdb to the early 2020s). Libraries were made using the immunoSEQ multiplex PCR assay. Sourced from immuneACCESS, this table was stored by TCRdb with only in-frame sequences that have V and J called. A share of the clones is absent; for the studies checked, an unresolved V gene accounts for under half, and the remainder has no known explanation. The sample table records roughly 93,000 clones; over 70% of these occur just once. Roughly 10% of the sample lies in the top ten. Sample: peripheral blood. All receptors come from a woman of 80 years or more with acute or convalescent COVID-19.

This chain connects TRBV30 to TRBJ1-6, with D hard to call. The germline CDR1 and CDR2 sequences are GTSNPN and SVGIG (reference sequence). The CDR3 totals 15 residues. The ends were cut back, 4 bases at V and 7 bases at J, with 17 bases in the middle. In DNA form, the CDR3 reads TGTGCCTGGACCCCAGGACTAATGGGCAATTCACCCCTCCACTTT. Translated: CAWTPGLMGNSPLHF.

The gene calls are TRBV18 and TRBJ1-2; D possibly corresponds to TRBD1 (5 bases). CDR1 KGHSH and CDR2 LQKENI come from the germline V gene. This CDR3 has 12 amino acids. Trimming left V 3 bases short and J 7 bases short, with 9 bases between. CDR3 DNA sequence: TGTGCCAGCTCACCTGCCGGGGGTGGCTACACCTTC. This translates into CASSPAGGGYTF.

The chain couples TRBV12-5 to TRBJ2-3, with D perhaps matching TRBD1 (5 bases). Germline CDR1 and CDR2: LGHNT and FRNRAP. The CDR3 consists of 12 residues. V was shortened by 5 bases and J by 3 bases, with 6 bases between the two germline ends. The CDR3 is CASGQGTDTQYF. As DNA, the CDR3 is TGTGCTAGTGGTCAGGGTACAGATACGCAGTATTTT.

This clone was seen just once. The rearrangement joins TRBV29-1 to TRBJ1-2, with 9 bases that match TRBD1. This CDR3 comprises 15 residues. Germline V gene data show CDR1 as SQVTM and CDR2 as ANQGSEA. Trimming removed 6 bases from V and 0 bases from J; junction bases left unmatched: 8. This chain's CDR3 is CSVDRDRESNYGYTF. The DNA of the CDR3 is TGCAGCGTCGATCGGGACAGGGAATCTAACTATGGCTACACCTTC.

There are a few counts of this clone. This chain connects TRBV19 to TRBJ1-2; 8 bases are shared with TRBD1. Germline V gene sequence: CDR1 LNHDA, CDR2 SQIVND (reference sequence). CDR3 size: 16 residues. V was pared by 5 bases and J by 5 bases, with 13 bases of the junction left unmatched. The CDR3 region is CASSPTGGQGAYGYTF. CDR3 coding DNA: TGTGCCAGTAGTCCCACCGGGGGGCAGGGGGCGTATGGCTACACCTTC. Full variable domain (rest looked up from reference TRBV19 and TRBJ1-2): DGGITQSPKYLFRKEGQNVTLSCEQNLNHDAMYWYRQDPGQGLRLIYYSQIVNDFQKGDIAEGYSVSREKKESFPLTVTSAQKNPTAFYLCASSPTGGQGAYGYTFGSGTRLTVV.

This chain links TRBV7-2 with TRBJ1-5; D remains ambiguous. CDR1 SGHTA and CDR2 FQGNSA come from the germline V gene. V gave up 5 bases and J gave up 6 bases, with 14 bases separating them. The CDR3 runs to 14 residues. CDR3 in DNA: TGTGCCAGCAGCCTAAACGAGGGCGGTCAGCCCCAGCATTTT. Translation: CASSLNEGGQPQHF.

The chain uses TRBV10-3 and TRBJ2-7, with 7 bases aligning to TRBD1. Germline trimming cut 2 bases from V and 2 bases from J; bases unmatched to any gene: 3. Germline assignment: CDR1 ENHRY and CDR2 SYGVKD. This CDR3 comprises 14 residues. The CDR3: CAISERQGTYEQYF. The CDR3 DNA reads TGTGCCATCAGTGAGAGACAGGGCACCTACGAGCAGTACTTC.

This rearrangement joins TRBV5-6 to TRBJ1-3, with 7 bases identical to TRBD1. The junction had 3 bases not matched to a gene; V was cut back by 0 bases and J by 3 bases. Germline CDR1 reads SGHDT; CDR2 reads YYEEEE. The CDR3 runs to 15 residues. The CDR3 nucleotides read TGTGCCAGCAGCTTGGGACAGGGATATGGAAACACCATATATTTT. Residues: CASSLGQGYGNTIYF.

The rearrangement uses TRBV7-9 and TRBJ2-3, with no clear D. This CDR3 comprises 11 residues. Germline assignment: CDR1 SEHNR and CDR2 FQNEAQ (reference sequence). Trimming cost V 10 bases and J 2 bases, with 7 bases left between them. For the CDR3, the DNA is TGTGCCACCGGTAACACAGATACGCAGTATTTT. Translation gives CATGNTDTQYF.

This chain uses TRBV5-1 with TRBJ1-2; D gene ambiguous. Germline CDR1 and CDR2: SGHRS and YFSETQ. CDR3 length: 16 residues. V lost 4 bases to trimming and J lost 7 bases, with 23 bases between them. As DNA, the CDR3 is TGCGCCAGCAGCGCCTCTCCTGAGGCGGCACTGGCTGGCTACACCTTC. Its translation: CASSASPEAALAGYTF.

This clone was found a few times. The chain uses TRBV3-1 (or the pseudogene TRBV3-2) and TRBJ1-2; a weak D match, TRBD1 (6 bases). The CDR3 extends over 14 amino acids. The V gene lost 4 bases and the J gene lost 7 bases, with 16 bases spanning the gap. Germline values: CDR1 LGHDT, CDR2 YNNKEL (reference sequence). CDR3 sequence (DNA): TGTGCCAGCAGCCCGGACAGTGGCGCGGGTGGCTACACCTTC. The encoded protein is CASSPDSGAGGYTF.

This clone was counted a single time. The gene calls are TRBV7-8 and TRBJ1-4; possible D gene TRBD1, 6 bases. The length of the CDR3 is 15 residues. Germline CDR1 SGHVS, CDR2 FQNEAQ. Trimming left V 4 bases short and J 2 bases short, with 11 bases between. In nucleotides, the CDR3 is TGTGCCAGCAGCTCACAGGGTCAGACTAATGAAAAACTGTTTTTT. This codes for CASSSQGQTNEKLFF.

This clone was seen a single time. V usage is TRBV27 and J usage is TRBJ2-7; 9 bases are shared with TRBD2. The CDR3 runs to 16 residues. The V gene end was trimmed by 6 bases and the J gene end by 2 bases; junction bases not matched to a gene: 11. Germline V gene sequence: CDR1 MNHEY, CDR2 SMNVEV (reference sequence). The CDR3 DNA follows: TGTGCCAGCAGCGGGACTAGCCCCGCTCTTACCTACGAGCAGTACTTC. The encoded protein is CASSGTSPALTYEQYF.

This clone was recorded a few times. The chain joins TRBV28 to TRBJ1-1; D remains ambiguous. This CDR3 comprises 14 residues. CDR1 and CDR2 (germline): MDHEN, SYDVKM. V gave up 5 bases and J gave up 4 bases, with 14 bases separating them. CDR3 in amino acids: CASSLGLRSTEAFF. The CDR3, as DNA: TGTGCCAGCAGTCTTGGCCTTAGGAGCACTGAAGCTTTCTTT.

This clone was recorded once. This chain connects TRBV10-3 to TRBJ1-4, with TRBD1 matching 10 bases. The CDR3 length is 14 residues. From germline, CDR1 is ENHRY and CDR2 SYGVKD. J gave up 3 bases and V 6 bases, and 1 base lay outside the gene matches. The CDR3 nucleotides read TGTGCCATCAGGGGGACAGGGGCTAATGAAAAACTGTTTTTT. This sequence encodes CAIRGTGANEKLFF.

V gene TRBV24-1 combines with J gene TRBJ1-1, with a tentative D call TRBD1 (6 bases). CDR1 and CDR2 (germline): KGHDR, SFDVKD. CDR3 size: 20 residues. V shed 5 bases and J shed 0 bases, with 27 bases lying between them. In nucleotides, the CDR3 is TGTGCCACCAGTGTGCCTGGGGTCCCCGGACAGACGATAATGAACACTGAAGCTTTCTTT. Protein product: CATSVPGVPGQTIMNTEAFF.

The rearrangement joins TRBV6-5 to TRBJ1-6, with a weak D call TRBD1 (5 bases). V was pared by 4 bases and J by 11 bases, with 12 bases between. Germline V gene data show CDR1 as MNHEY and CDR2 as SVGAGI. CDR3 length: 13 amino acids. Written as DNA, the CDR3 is TGTGCCAGCAGTTCCGCCGGGGGAACACCCCTCCACTTT. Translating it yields CASSSAGGTPLHF.

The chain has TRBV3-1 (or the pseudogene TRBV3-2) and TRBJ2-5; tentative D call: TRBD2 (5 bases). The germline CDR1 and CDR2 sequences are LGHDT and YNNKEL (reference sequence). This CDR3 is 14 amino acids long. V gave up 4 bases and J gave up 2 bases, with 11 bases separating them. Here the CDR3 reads CASSLSGLQETQYF. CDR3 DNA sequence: TGTGCCAGCAGCCTCAGCGGTCTACAAGAGACCCAGTACTTC.

CDR3 sequence reads: CAGTGFKIGEQYF. The CDR3 bases are TGTGCCGGAACAGGGTTTAAGATCGGCGAGCAGTACTTC. The V gene is TRBV2, the J gene TRBJ2-7, with a possible D match to TRBD1 (6 bases). V lost 11 bases and J lost 6, with 20 bases in between. CDR3 length: 13 amino acids. Germline V gene data show CDR1 as SNHLY and CDR2 as FYNNEI.

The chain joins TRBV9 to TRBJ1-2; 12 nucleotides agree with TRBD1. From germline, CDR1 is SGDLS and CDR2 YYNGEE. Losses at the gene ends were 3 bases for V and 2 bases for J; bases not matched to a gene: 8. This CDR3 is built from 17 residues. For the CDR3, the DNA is TGTGCCAGCAGCGCCGGGACAGGGGGCGAGGGCAACTATGGCTACACCTTC. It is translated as CASSAGTGGEGNYGYTF.

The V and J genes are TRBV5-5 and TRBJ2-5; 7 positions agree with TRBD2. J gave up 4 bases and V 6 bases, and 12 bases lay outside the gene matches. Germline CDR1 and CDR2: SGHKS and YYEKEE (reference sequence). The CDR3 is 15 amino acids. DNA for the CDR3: TGTGCCAGCACCCGCTGGGGGGGTCAGGGAGAGACCCAGTACTTC. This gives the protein CASTRWGGQGETQYF.

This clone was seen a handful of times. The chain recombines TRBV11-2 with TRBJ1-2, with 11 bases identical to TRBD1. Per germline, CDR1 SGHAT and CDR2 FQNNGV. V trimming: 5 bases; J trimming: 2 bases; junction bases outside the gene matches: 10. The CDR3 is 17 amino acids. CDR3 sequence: CASSLRPGQGANYGYTF. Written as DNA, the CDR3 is TGTGCCAGCAGCCTTAGGCCCGGACAGGGGGCCAACTATGGCTACACCTTC.

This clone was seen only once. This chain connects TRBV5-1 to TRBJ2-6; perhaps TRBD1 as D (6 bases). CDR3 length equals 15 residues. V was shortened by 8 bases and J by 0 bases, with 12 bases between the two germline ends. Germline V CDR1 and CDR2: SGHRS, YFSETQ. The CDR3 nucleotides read TGCGCCAGTTCCGGGACACACTCTGGGGCCAACGTCCTGACTTTC. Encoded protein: CASSGTHSGANVLTF.

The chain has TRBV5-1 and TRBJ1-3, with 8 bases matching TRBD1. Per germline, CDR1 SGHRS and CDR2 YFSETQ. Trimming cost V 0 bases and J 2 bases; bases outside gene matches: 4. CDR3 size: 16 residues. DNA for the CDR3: TGCGCCAGCAGCTTGGAACAACAGGGGGCTGGAAACACCATATATTTT. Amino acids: CASSLEQQGAGNTIYF.

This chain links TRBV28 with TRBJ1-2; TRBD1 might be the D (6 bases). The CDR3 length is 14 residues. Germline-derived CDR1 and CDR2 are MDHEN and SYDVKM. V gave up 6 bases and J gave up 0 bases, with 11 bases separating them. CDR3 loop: CASRSQGSNYGYTF. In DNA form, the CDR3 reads TGTGCCAGCAGGTCACAGGGATCTAACTATGGCTACACCTTC.